The next 32 T cell receptor beta chains were all read from a single sample in a study of glioma-infiltrating T cells. Amplification of TCR alpha and beta CDR3 regions from RNA used iRepertoire nested multiplex PCR. TCRdb itself ran the multiplex PCR reads through MiXCR, one entry per CDR3 protein. The sample yields roughly 200,000 distinct CDR3 sequences, approximately 30% seen once. Sequencing used glioma tissue, nonneoplastic brain tissue, or PBMCs (not recorded which). Source of these receptors: a human donor with low-grade glioma or glioblastoma, undergoing nonglioma brain surgery, or in good health (not recorded which).

This clonotype has at least ten counts. The gene calls are TRBV20-1 and TRBJ1-1; the match to TRBD1 covers 7 bases. The CDR3 runs 13 residues. V lost 3 bases, J lost 3 bases, and 4 bases stayed unmatched. CDR1 and CDR2 from the germline V gene are DFQATT and SNEGSKA (reference sequence). The CDR3 sequence is CSAREDRYTEAFF. CDR3 coding DNA: TGCAGTGCTAGGGAGGACAGGTACACTGAAGCTTTCTTT.

This clonotype turned up a few times. The chain couples TRBV3-1 to TRBJ2-7, with TRBD1 matching 7 bases. This CDR3 contains 14 residues. V was pared by 8 bases and J by 1 base, with 8 bases of the junction left unmatched. From germline, CDR1 is LGHDT and CDR2 YNNKEL (reference sequence). CDR3 region: CASGDRALSYEQYF. Written as DNA, the CDR3 is TGTGCCAGCGGCGACAGGGCCCTATCCTACGAGCAGTACTTC.

This chain links TRBV5-5 with TRBJ1-2; no clear D. V was pared by 0 bases and J by 6 bases, with 15 bases between. Germline-derived CDR1 and CDR2 are SGHKS and YYEKEE (reference sequence). The CDR3 is made up of 15 amino acids. The CDR3 sequence is CASSLDARNYDGYTF. The CDR3 region has the DNA TGTGCCAGCAGCTTGGACGCCAGGAACTATGATGGCTACACCTTC.

For this clonotype: The junction and the germline gene differ at one end; a read error may be behind it. This sequence joins TRBV6-5 and TRBJ2-3; D may be TRBD2 (7 bases). The CDR3 consists of 15 residues. CDR1 and CDR2 (germline): MNHEY, SVGAGI. For the CDR3, the DNA is TGTGCCTGCAGTTACTCGGGGGGCGCGGCAGATACGCAGTATTTT. Translation gives CACSYSGGAADTQYF.

This clonotype showed up just once. The chain has TRBV5-1 and TRBJ1-2, with D maybe TRBD1 (6 bases). Deletions cut 0 bases from V and 3 bases from J, with 18 bases between. In germline, CDR1 is SGHRS, CDR2 YFSETQ. This CDR3 has 17 residues. Here the CDR3 DNA reads TGCGCCAGCAGCTTGGATTCCACAACAGGGTCTTACTATGGCTACACCTTC. This codes for CASSLDSTTGSYYGYTF.

This clonotype has at least ten counts. This chain uses TRBV7-2 with TRBJ2-1; D gene uncertain. V lost 3 bases, J lost 7 bases, and 7 bases lay in between. From germline, CDR1 is SGHTA and CDR2 FQGNSA. The CDR3 length is 12 residues. The CDR3, as DNA: TGTGCCAGCAGCTTGATCCTGAATGAGCAGTTCTTC. It encodes CASSLILNEQFF.

As regards this clonotype: The junction shows a germline mismatch at one end, possibly a read error. The chain couples TRBV6-6 to TRBJ1-1, with D possibly being TRBD1 (5 bases). CDR1 MNHNY and CDR2 SVGAGI come from the germline V gene (reference sequence). This CDR3 has 11 amino acids. The CDR3 bases are TGTGCCAGCACTACGGTACAGGAAGCTTCCTTT. Translation gives CASTTVQEASF.

Details on this clonotype: A much larger clone sits a single nucleotide away, making a read error possible. V gene TRBV27 combines with J gene TRBJ2-5; 8 positions agree with TRBD1. This CDR3 is 16 amino acids long. In germline, CDR1 is MNHEY, CDR2 SMNVEV (reference sequence). V lost 6 bases and J lost 0; bases outside the gene matches: 9. CDR3 amino acids: CASRGTGGRNQETQYF. The CDR3 DNA sequence: TGTGCCAGCAGGGGGACAGGAGGGCGAAACCAAGAGACCCAGTACTTC.

This clonotype was detected many times. The chain couples TRBV7-9 to TRBJ1-2, with D maybe TRBD1 (5 bases). The CDR3 loop spans 14 amino acids. The V end lost 5 bases, the J end lost 0 bases, and 10 bases lay between the germline ends. Germline-derived CDR1 and CDR2 are SEHNR and FQNEAQ (reference sequence). The CDR3, as DNA: TGTGCCAGCAGCCCGAGACAGACTAACTATGGCTACACCTTC. Protein sequence: CASSPRQTNYGYTF.

The V call is TRBV7-3, the J call TRBJ1-3; D gene ambiguous. Germline V CDR1 and CDR2: SGHTA, FQGTGA. This CDR3 is built from 17 residues. The V end lost 4 bases, the J end lost 4 bases, and 20 bases lay between the germline ends. As DNA, the CDR3 is TGTGCCAGCAGCTCCCCTTATTGGAAGTTTTACGGAAACACCATATATTTT. Translated, it gives CASSSPYWKFYGNTIYF.

This clonotype came up many times. The rearrangement uses TRBV20-1 and TRBJ2-7, with 8 bases that match TRBD1. Germline V lookup: CDR1 DFQATT, CDR2 SNEGSKA (reference sequence). V lost 8 bases to trimming and J lost 1 base; unmatched junction nucleotides: 7. The CDR3 extends over 13 amino acids. This CDR3 is CSTRTGSSYEQYF. CDR3 DNA: TGCAGTACCCGGACAGGGAGTTCCTACGAGCAGTACTTC.

The chain carries TRBV12-3 or TRBV12-4 and TRBJ1-2, with D unclear. The CDR3 spans 16 residues. V shed 3 bases and J shed 4 bases, with 18 bases lying between them. This CDR3 reads CASSLSGVGSSYGYTF. CDR3 in DNA: TGTGCCAGCAGTTTGAGTGGGGTGGGTTCTAGCTATGGCTACACCTTC.

There are many counts of this clonotype. The chain carries TRBV20-1 and TRBJ2-2, with 8 bases identical to TRBD1. Germline lookup yields CDR1 DFQATT and CDR2 SNEGSKA (reference sequence). The CDR3 spans 15 residues. Trimming at V came to 5 bases and at J to 4 bases, leaving 9 bases not matched to a gene. The CDR3 bases are TGCAGTGCTCTCAGGGGGCTTCTAGGCACCGGGGAGCTGTTTTTT. This encodes CSALRGLLGTGELFF.

This clonotype was detected a few times. The chain is built from TRBV10-3 and TRBJ1-1; 7 positions match TRBD1. The germline V gene has CDR1 ENHRY and CDR2 SYGVKD. The CDR3 extends over 14 amino acids. Germline trimming cut 3 bases from V and 2 bases from J; bases unmatched to any gene: 3. CDR3 residues: CAISENRGNTEAFF. The CDR3 DNA reads as TGTGCCATCAGTGAAAACAGGGGTAACACTGAAGCTTTCTTT.

This clonotype was seen at least ten times. The gene calls are TRBV10-3 and TRBJ2-3; 7 positions match TRBD2. The CDR3 is made up of 14 amino acids. Trimming at V came to 11 bases and at J to 1 base, leaving 9 bases not matched to a gene. Germline assignment: CDR1 ENHRY and CDR2 SYGVKD. The CDR3 region is CASHPGLGTDTQYF. CDR3 DNA: TGTGCCTCGCACCCCGGACTAGGCACAGATACGCAGTATTTT.

The V and J genes are TRBV4-1 and TRBJ2-7, with D unclear. V shed 2 bases and J shed 0 bases, with 11 bases lying between them. The CDR3 consists of 15 residues. Germline values: CDR1 MGHRA, CDR2 YSYEKL. The CDR3 sequence: CASSQTGLSSYEQYF. CDR3 DNA sequence: TGCGCCAGCAGCCAAACCGGGCTGAGCTCCTACGAGCAGTACTTC.

J is TRBJ2-5 and V is TRBV6-1; D gene uncertain. Germline assignment: CDR1 MNHNS and CDR2 SASEGT. The CDR3 runs to 14 residues. Trimming removed 6 bases at V and 3 bases at J, with 14 bases between. CDR3 sequence: CASSASPAEETQYF. DNA for the CDR3: TGTGCCAGCAGCGCGAGCCCGGCAGAAGAGACCCAGTACTTC.

This clonotype was counted at least ten times. V and J are TRBV6-1 and TRBJ1-1; unclear D gene. Germline CDR1 is MNHNS and CDR2 is SASEGT. The CDR3 is made up of 13 amino acids. V was pared by 3 bases and J by 7 bases, with 12 bases between. CDR3 sequence reads: CASSDRESSEAFF. CDR3 bases: TGTGCCAGCAGTGATCGGGAGTCTAGTGAAGCTTTCTTT.

The chain is built from TRBV12-3 or TRBV12-4 and TRBJ2-1; tentative D call: TRBD1 (5 bases). Trimming left V 6 bases short and J 0 bases short, with 12 bases between. The CDR3 loop spans 15 amino acids. The CDR3 DNA follows: TGTGCCAGCAGCCCCTTTCAGGGCTCCTACAATGAGCAGTTCTTC. Its translation is CASSPFQGSYNEQFF.

This clonotype was counted many times. This chain links TRBV3-1 with TRBJ1-5; perhaps TRBD1 as D (6 bases). The CDR3 runs to 15 residues. The germline gives CDR1 LGHDT, CDR2 YNNKEL (reference sequence). V was clipped by 4 bases and J by 0 bases, with 10 bases between them. The CDR3 sequence: CASSPGGVSNQPQHF. The DNA for the CDR3 is TGTGCCAGCAGCCCCGGGGGCGTTAGCAATCAGCCCCAGCATTTT.

In the case of this clonotype: A much larger clone sits a single nucleotide away, making a read error possible. The chain is built from TRBV7-2 and TRBJ2-5, with D perhaps matching TRBD1 (5 bases). There are 15 residues in the CDR3. V shed 3 bases and J shed 2 bases, with 13 bases lying between them. CDR1 is SGHTA, CDR2 FQGNSA, per germline. CDR3 in amino acids: CASSFPQVVQETQYF. The CDR3 DNA reads as TGTGCCAGCAGCTTTCCACAGGTGGTACAAGAGACCCAGTACTTC.

This clonotype has ten or more counts. This chain links TRBV20-1 with TRBJ2-5, with D possibly being TRBD1 or TRBD2 (6 bases each). Germline lookup yields CDR1 DFQATT and CDR2 SNEGSKA (reference sequence). Trimming took 0 bases from V and 5 from J, leaving 10 bases between them. This CDR3 spans 13 amino acids. This CDR3 reads CSARDGGQETQYF. The DNA for the CDR3 is TGCAGTGCTAGAGACGGGGGCCAGGAGACCCAGTACTTC.

This clonotype was seen at least ten times. The chain links TRBV28 to TRBJ2-2; D assignment may be TRBD1 or TRBD2 (6 bases each). Germline V CDR1 and CDR2: MDHEN, SYDVKM. The CDR3 length is 17 residues. Trimming took off 5 bases at V and 4 bases at J, with 20 bases between the two ends. In nucleotides, the CDR3 is TGTGCCAGCAGTATCCCGGAGGGGGGCCGGGGCACCGGGGAGCTGTTTTTT. This gives the protein CASSIPEGGRGTGELFF.

There are many counts of this clonotype. The CDR3 nucleotides read TGTGCCAGCAGTTATCGACGATTCGAGCAGTACTTC. It is translated as CASSYRRFEQYF. The chain joins TRBV6-2 or TRBV6-3 to TRBJ2-7; D unresolved. With 3 bases removed from V and 6 bases from J, the gap between germline ends came to 9 bases. The CDR3 has 12 amino acids. Germline assignment: CDR1 MNHEY and CDR2 SVGEGT.

As concerns this clonotype: Just one base apart from a much larger clone, this may be a read error. The chain carries TRBV7-2 and TRBJ2-7; possible D gene TRBD2, 6 bases. Trimming cost V 5 bases and J 2 bases, with 19 bases left between them. CDR3 length equals 16 residues. The V gene's germline CDR1 is SGHTA and CDR2 FQGNSA. The CDR3 region has the DNA TGTGCCAGCAGCCCCCCCCGGGGAATAGCGGCCTACGAGCAGTACTTC. Translated, it gives CASSPPRGIAAYEQYF.

In this sample, this clonotype turned up once. A read error may be the cause here, since a much bigger clone is one base away. The chain uses TRBV29-1 and TRBJ1-5; D is unresolved. This CDR3 has 14 amino acids. The ends were cut back, 4 bases at V and 1 base at J, with 11 bases in the middle. Germline values: CDR1 SQVTM, CDR2 ANQGSEA. The DNA of the CDR3 is TGCAGCGTTGGAGATGGCTTCAGCAATCAGCCCCAGCATTTT. Its translation is CSVGDGFSNQPQHF.

This clonotype was detected ten times or more. CDR3 coding DNA: TGTGCCAGCACCCGGACTAGCGGAGTAGGCTACAATGAGCAGTTCTTC. Translation gives CASTRTSGVGYNEQFF. J is TRBJ2-1 and V is TRBV27, with 10 bases matching TRBD2. V dropped 7 bases and J dropped 3; count of bases not matched to a gene: 9. The CDR3 is 16 residues long. The germline CDR1 and CDR2 sequences are MNHEY and SMNVEV (reference sequence).

Details on this clonotype: Since a much larger clone is just one base distant, this may be a read error. V and J are TRBV2 and TRBJ1-1; 7 bases are a match to TRBD1. The V segment lost 7 bases and the J segment 4 bases; nucleotides outside the gene matches: 9. The CDR3 is made up of 14 amino acids. The germline CDR1 and CDR2 sequences are SNHLY and FYNNEI. CDR3 in DNA: TGTGCCAGCAAAGTAGGACAGGAGCGCACTGAAGCTTTCTTT. Amino acid sequence: CASKVGQERTEAFF. The variable domain in full, completed from reference TRBV2 and TRBJ1-1, reads EPEVTQTPSHQVTQMGQEVILRCVPISNHLYFYWYRQILGQKVEFLVSFYNNEISEKSEIFDDQFSVERPDGSNFTLKIRSTKLEDSAMYFCASKVGQERTEAFFGQGTRLTVV.

This clonotype was counted ten times or more. This chain links TRBV20-1 with TRBJ2-1; D perhaps matches TRBD2 (5 bases). The CDR3 runs 12 residues. CDR1 is DFQATT, CDR2 SNEGSKA, per germline (reference sequence). The CDR3 sequence: CSLPRVNNEQFF. The DNA for the CDR3 is TGCAGCCTACCGCGGGTGAACAATGAGCAGTTCTTC.

This clonotype occurred a few times. This chain uses TRBV29-1 with TRBJ2-7, with D tentatively TRBD2 (5 bases). The CDR3 contains 13 residues. V was shortened by 2 bases and J by 2 bases, with 10 bases between the two germline ends. Germline V CDR1 and CDR2: SQVTM, ANQGSEA. The CDR3 loop is CSVETSGTYEQYF. Here the CDR3 DNA reads TGCAGCGTTGAAACATCCGGGACCTACGAGCAGTACTTC.

As concerns this clonotype: One base away lies a much larger clone, so this may be a sequencing read error. The chain uses TRBV24-1 and TRBJ2-3, with D unresolved. Trimming took 5 bases from V and 8 from J, leaving 13 bases between them. In germline, CDR1 is KGHDR, CDR2 SFDVKD. The CDR3 has 13 amino acids. The CDR3, as DNA: TGTGCCACCAGTGCCGTGGCCCCAGGTACGCAGTATTTT. It is translated as CATSAVAPGTQYF.

About this clonotype itself: A junction boundary mismatches the germline segment, possibly from a read error. The CDR3 DNA sequence: TGCGCCAGCAGCCAAGTTTTGGAGCTCGACTACGGGCAGTACTTC. Translation: CASSQVLELDYGQYF. The V call is TRBV4-1, the J call TRBJ2-7; the D gene is possibly TRBD2 (5 bases). Germline V gene lookup returns CDR1 MGHRA and CDR2 YSYEKL. The CDR3 totals 15 residues.